This T cell receptor beta chain was profiled in a study of T cell responses to AZD1222 COVID-19 vaccine. Concerning this clone: Its antigen remains unidentified.

The CDR3 extends over 14 amino acids. CDR1 is SGHNT and CDR2 is YYREEE in the germline V gene (reference sequence). J lost 6 bases, V lost 10 bases, and 13 bases had no gene match. Repertoires were generated with immunoSEQ multiplex PCR, while TCRdb's copy carries only in-frame clones and drops some. The table records 100,000 to 150,000 clones, roughly 88% of them present only once. General study findings and limits: The study found vaccine-associated CD4 TCRs spanning spike, dominant at 160-218 and 743-854. A reported finding is that nearly half of spike-specific TCRs target unmutated variant regions. Clonal diversity may have been underestimated, and the donors were mostly white British, with more females than males. Repertoire sampling was restricted to post-peak T cell response timepoints.

The J gene is TRBJ2-1, the V gene TRBV5-4; TRBD2 aligns across 7 bases. Sample: peripheral blood, taken on day 0 of MenACWY control vaccination. The clonotype originates from an adult in good health. This chain's CDR3 is CAWLRLADINEQFF. The CDR3 DNA reads as TGTGCCTGGTTACGGCTAGCGGATATCAATGAGCAGTTCTTC.